The rows below give T cell receptor beta chains drawn from one sample of a study of T cells in localized non-small cell lung cancer. Method: immunoSEQ multiplex PCR; TCRdb's copy keeps in-frame clones and lacks some. The table shows about 20,000 clones, with around 87% occurring only once. This sample comprised PBMCs, obtained before any cancer treatment. The source is a man aged 35-69 years with stage II squamous cell lung carcinoma. Both conserved end residues are part of each CDR3. A D gene is named only where the DNA matches it firmly. Clone sizes are given selectively: once, few, many, or a class where the clone is expanded.

v_gene	d_gene	j_gene	abundance	CDR3nt	CDR3aa
TRBV6-6	TRBD1	TRBJ1-5	-	TGTGCCATCGGACAGGGCGGGCATCAGCCCCAGCATTTT	CAIGQGGHQPQHF
TRBV19	TRBD2	TRBJ2-2	-	TGTGCCAGTAGTATACCGGGACTACCCATCACCGGGGAGCTGTTTTTT	CASSIPGLPITGELFF
TRBV4-3	-	TRBJ1-5	-	TGCGCCAGCAGCCAAGACGGGGGATATCAGCCCCAGCATTTT	CASSQDGGYQPQHF
TRBV18	-	TRBJ1-4	-	TGTGCCAGCTCACCGATGAGTGGAGGGACATTGAGGGAAAAACTGTTTTTT	CASSPMSGGTLREKLFF
TRBV5-6	-	TRBJ1-1	-	TGTGCCAGCAGCTTGGATTTAGGGGCGCCGGACACTGAAGCTTTCTTT	CASSLDLGAPDTEAFF
TRBV6-5	TRBD1	TRBJ1-6	-	TGTGCCAGCAGGACAGGGGGGCTCATTAATTCACCCCTCCACTTT	CASRTGGLINSPLHF
TRBV5-6	-	TRBJ2-1	-	TGTGCCAGCAGCCTGCCTTCTTTGTACAATGAGCAGTTCTTC	CASSLPSLYNEQFF
TRBV28	TRBD2	TRBJ2-1	-	TGTGCCAGCACCCGTTGGACTAGCGGCCACAATGAGCAGTTCTTC	CASTRWTSGHNEQFF
TRBV6-1	TRBD2	TRBJ2-5	-	TGTGCCAGCAGCTGGGACTACCGCCCAGAGACCCAGTACTTC	CASSWDYRPETQYF
TRBV6-5	-	TRBJ1-5	-	TGTGCCAGCAGTTACCGGTTGAATCAGCCCCAGCATTTT	CASSYRLNQPQHF
TRBV6-5	TRBD2	TRBJ2-2	-	TGTGCCACTGAGCGGGAGGGGAGCGGGGAGCTGTTTTTT	CATEREGSGELFF
TRBV6-5	-	TRBJ1-2	-	TGTGCCAGCAGTTACTCGAACCCGGCTCCATATGGCTACACCTTC	CASSYSNPAPYGYTF
TRBV5-4	TRBD1	TRBJ2-1	-	TGTGGGGCCCGTAATACAGGGGAACACTCCTACAATGAGCAGTTCTTC	CGARNTGEHSYNEQFF
TRBV5-4	TRBD2	TRBJ2-3	-	TGTGCCAGCAGCTTGGGCCGGGGGGGCCCAGTGACAGATACGCAGTATTTT	CASSLGRGGPVTDTQYF
TRBV5-1	-	TRBJ2-1	-	TGCGCCAGCAGCTCAGGATTCCCCGGCTACAATGAGCAGTTCTTC	CASSSGFPGYNEQFF
TRBV27	-	TRBJ2-2	once	TGTGCCAGCACGGGCGGCTATAACACCGGGGAGCTGTTTTTT	CASTGGYNTGELFF
TRBV2	-	TRBJ2-1	-	TGTGCCAGCAGTGGCGTACGTGGCGATGAGCAGTTCTTC	CASSGVRGDEQFF
TRBV30	TRBD2	TRBJ2-5	-	TGTGCCTGGAGGGGGGGGGAGATCCAAGAGACCCAGTACTTC	CAWRGGEIQETQYF
TRBV25-1	-	TRBJ2-7	-	TGTGCCAGCAGTGTCTCCTACGAGCAGTACTTC	CASSVSYEQYF
TRBV19	-	TRBJ1-5	-	TGTGCCAGTGGGGGCCTTAGCAATCAGCCCCAGCATTTT	CASGGLSNQPQHF
TRBV13	-	TRBJ2-2	-	TGTGCCAGCAGCTTAACCTACGCCGGGGAGCTGTTTTTT	CASSLTYAGELFF
TRBV5-6	TRBD1	TRBJ1-1	-	TGTGCCAGCAGCCACAGGGGGGGGAACCCTGAAGCTTTCTTT	CASSHRGGNPEAFF
TRBV19	TRBD2	TRBJ2-1	-	TGTGCCAGTAGTAGTGCGCGCGGGGGGGCCATCTCCTACAATGAGCAGTTCTTC	CASSSARGGAISYNEQFF
TRBV9	-	TRBJ2-2	-	TGTGCCAGCAGCGTGGGGGGTGCTACCGGGGAGCTGTTTTTT	CASSVGGATGELFF
TRBV7-6	TRBD1	TRBJ1-1	-	TGTGCCAGCAGCTTAGAGGGACAGGCGAACACTGAAGCTTTCTTT	CASSLEGQANTEAFF
TRBV2	TRBD1	TRBJ1-1	-	TGTGCCAGCAGTGAAAGGGCGGCAGGGGGGACTGAAGCTTTCTTT	CASSERAAGGTEAFF
TRBV5-5	-	TRBJ1-5	once	TGTGCCAGCAGCTTGGACGGTTATAGCAATCAGCCCCAGCATTTT	CASSLDGYSNQPQHF
TRBV30	-	TRBJ2-3	-	TGTGCCTGGAGTAGGGGGGAGGGAGGGCCAGATACGCAGTATTTT	CAWSRGEGGPDTQYF
TRBV6-9	TRBD1	TRBJ2-2	-	TGTGCCAGCAGCCCCGACAGGGAACGGGCCGGGGAGCTGTTTTTT	CASSPDRERAGELFF
TRBV28	TRBD1	TRBJ1-2	-	TGTGCCAGCAGTTTGACCGGGACAGGGGGCATTTCCTATGGCTACACCTTC	CASSLTGTGGISYGYTF
TRBV7-2	-	TRBJ2-1	-	TGTGCCAGCAGCTTGGGGTTAGCGGATACCTACAATGAGCAGTTCTTC	CASSLGLADTYNEQFF
TRBV18	-	TRBJ1-2	-	TGTGCCAGCTCTTGGGGTAACTACTATGGCTACACCTTC	CASSWGNYYGYTF
TRBV5-4	-	TRBJ2-7	-	TGTGCCAGCAGCACCGCGGGACGCCTGTACTACGAGCAGTACTTC	CASSTAGRLYYEQYF
TRBV4-2	-	TRBJ1-2	-	TGTGCCAGCAGCCAAGATCGGACAGCATATGGCTACACCTTC	CASSQDRTAYGYTF
TRBV7-2	-	TRBJ1-4	few	TGTGCCAGCAGCTCGGGGTTGGGGCGCCTAAATGAAAAACTGTTTTTT	CASSSGLGRLNEKLFF
TRBV9	-	TRBJ2-3	-	TGTGCCAGCAGCGCGATGGGGGCCCGCACAGATACGCAGTATTTT	CASSAMGARTDTQYF
TRBV5-4	-	TRBJ1-1	-	TGTGCCAGCAGCTTAGAGTCGACGAACACTGAAGCTTTCTTT	CASSLESTNTEAFF
TRBV10-2	TRBD1	TRBJ2-2	-	TGCGCCAGCAGTGAGTCCGGGGACAGGTCCACCGGGGAGCTGTTTTTT	CASSESGDRSTGELFF
TRBV30	-	TRBJ2-5	-	TGTGCCTGGAGCTTAGGGGTACAAGAGACCCAGTACTTC	CAWSLGVQETQYF
TRBV30	TRBD2	TRBJ2-3	-	TGTGCCTGGACCCCGGGACTAGCGGGAGCCGATACGCAGTATTTT	CAWTPGLAGADTQYF
TRBV7-3	-	TRBJ2-2	-	TGTGCCAGCAGCTTCGGGCAGACCGGGGAGCTGTTTTTT	CASSFGQTGELFF
TRBV6-6	-	TRBJ1-2	-	TGTGCCAGCACCCCGAAAAATAACTATGGCTACACCTTC	CASTPKNNYGYTF
TRBV30	-	TRBJ1-2	once	TGTGCCTGGAGTGTACTGGCTAACTATGGCTACACCTTC	CAWSVLANYGYTF
TRBV7-3	-	TRBJ2-3	-	TGTGCCAGCAGCCCCCTAGCGCTCACAGATACGCAGTATTTT	CASSPLALTDTQYF
TRBV5-1	TRBD2	TRBJ2-7	-	TGCGCCAGCAGCTTGGCGCCTAGCGGGGGCCCTAGCTCCTACGAGCAGTACTTC	CASSLAPSGGPSSYEQYF
TRBV6-5	-	TRBJ2-5	-	TGTGCCAGCAGTCAACATGGAGAGACCCAGTACTTC	CASSQHGETQYF
TRBV11-3	-	TRBJ2-2	-	TGTGCCAGCAGTTCCAGGCGGAACACCGGGGAGCTGTTTTTT	CASSSRRNTGELFF
TRBV4-2	-	TRBJ1-2	-	TGTGCCAGCAGCCAATCCACTATCCCGGGACACAAGTATGGCTACACCTTC	CASSQSTIPGHKYGYTF
TRBV10-1	-	TRBJ1-1	-	TGCGCCAGCAGTGAGTCTTACAGGGCCGGGCGTCCGAACACTGAAGCTTTCTTT	CASSESYRAGRPNTEAFF